Listed here are 25 T cell receptor beta chains from one sample, sequenced in a study of molecular identifiers for immune sequencing clone quantification. TCRdb re-analysed the PCR reads in MiXCR, keeping a single row per CDR3 protein. The data contain some 320,000 distinct CDR3 sequences, over 20% of them singletons. The sample taken for sequencing was naive CD8+ T cells from blood, with Jurkat cell RNA spiked in. The subset is: FACS-sorted CD8+CD4-CCR7+CD45RA+ naive T cells. These receptors were taken from a human donor in good health. Some libraries in this study had Jurkat cell RNA spiked in.

There are many counts of this clonotype. The chain joins TRBV11-2 to TRBJ2-1; D gene uncertain. Germline CDR1 is SGHAT and CDR2 is FQNNGV. Trimming stripped 5 bases from V and 14 bases from J, with 7 bases between. The CDR3 has 9 residues. The CDR3 DNA is TGTGCCAGCAGCCCCCCTAAGTTCTTC. It yields the protein CASSPPKFF.

J is TRBJ2-3 and V is TRBV15, with D uncertain. V lost 5 bases and J 2 bases, leaving 11 bases between the germline ends. The CDR3 runs 14 residues. Germline V gives CDR1 LNHNV, CDR2 YYDKDF (reference sequence). The DNA of the CDR3 is TGTGCCACCAGCCAAGACACCTACACAGATACGCAGTATTTT. The encoded protein is CATSQDTYTDTQYF.

Details on this clonotype: A junction boundary mismatches the germline segment, possibly from a read error. The V gene is TRBV7-6, the J gene TRBJ2-2; TRBD2 matches at 15 bases. CDR1 and CDR2 from the germline V gene are SGHVS and FNYEAQ. CDR3 size: 18 residues. CDR3 residues: CASSRPRTSGRVTGELVF. Written as DNA, the CDR3 is TGTGCCAGCAGCCGACCTAGGACTAGCGGGAGGGTTACCGGGGAGCTGGTTTTT.

In its sample, this clonotype was seen many times. In DNA, the CDR3 is TGCGCCAGCAGCCCAGACCTACTAGCATCTACAGATACGCAGTATTTT. Protein: CASSPDLLASTDTQYF. V is TRBV4-1 and J is TRBJ2-3, with D possibly TRBD2 on 6 matching bases. Germline V gives CDR1 MGHRA, CDR2 YSYEKL. The CDR3 extends over 16 amino acids. The V end lost 4 bases, the J end lost 3 bases, and 17 bases lay between the germline ends.

The CDR3 region has the DNA TGTGCCAGCGCGGCCAGGGGGCGAGCTGGGGCCAACGTCCTGACTTTC. This encodes CASAARGRAGANVLTF. V usage is TRBV27 and J usage is TRBJ2-6, with 8 positions matching TRBD1. This CDR3 has 16 residues. In germline, CDR1 is MNHEY, CDR2 SMNVEV (reference sequence). The V gene end was trimmed by 8 bases and the J gene end by 2 bases; junction bases not matched to a gene: 8.

This clonotype appeared many times. The chain couples TRBV7-9 to TRBJ2-5; D gene ambiguous. There are 17 residues in the CDR3. Germline V gene data show CDR1 as SEHNR and CDR2 as FQNEAQ (reference sequence). V was clipped by 3 bases and J by 1 base, with 18 bases between them. CDR3 sequence (DNA): TGTGCCAGCAGCTTGGACCCCCAAGGTATTCCCCAAGAGACCCAGTACTTC. Amino acid sequence: CASSLDPQGIPQETQYF.

This rearrangement joins TRBV15 to TRBJ2-4, with D perhaps matching TRBD1 (6 bases). The V end lost 0 bases, the J end lost 5 bases, and 23 bases lay between the germline ends. Germline V gene sequence: CDR1 LNHNV, CDR2 YYDKDF (reference sequence). The CDR3 spans 19 residues. The CDR3 is CATSRDRQGSFSRQNIQYF. The CDR3 DNA reads as TGTGCCACCAGCAGAGATCGTCAGGGGTCATTCTCTCGCCAAAACATTCAGTACTTC.

This clonotype was observed at least ten times. The rearrangement joins TRBV4-3 to TRBJ2-1; D is possibly TRBD1 (5 bases). The V gene's germline CDR1 is LGHNA and CDR2 YSLEER. The germline V and J ends were trimmed by 3 bases and 0 bases, with 15 bases remaining between them. The CDR3 extends over 17 amino acids. The CDR3 loop is CASSQTLDRSSYNEQFF. The CDR3 DNA is TGCGCCAGCAGCCAGACCCTCGACAGAAGCTCCTACAATGAGCAGTTCTTC.

The V and J genes are TRBV20-1 and TRBJ2-3; 8 bases map to TRBD1. Unmatched junction bases numbered 12, after V lost 6 bases and J lost 1 base. CDR3 length equals 16 residues. Germline loops: CDR1 DFQATT, CDR2 SNEGSKA (reference sequence). CDR3 sequence reads: CSAPQGARLGTDTQYF. The CDR3 region has the DNA TGCAGTGCCCCCCAGGGGGCGAGGTTGGGCACAGATACGCAGTATTTT.

The table lists this clonotype with many counts. This chain links TRBV20-1 with TRBJ1-1; D gene uncertain. V gave up 4 bases and J gave up 3 bases, with 9 bases separating them. This CDR3 spans 12 amino acids. The germline V gene encodes CDR1 DFQATT and CDR2 SNEGSKA (reference sequence). CDR3 region: CSAIAGYTEAFF. The CDR3 coding sequence is TGCAGTGCTATCGCTGGGTACACTGAAGCTTTCTTT.

This clonotype was seen at least ten times. Here the CDR3 DNA reads TGTGCCAGCAGTGTGGACAGGGGGAGAGATCAGCCCCAGCATTTT. Its translation: CASSVDRGRDQPQHF. The gene calls are TRBV28 and TRBJ1-5, with 10 bases matching TRBD1. The J segment lost 5 bases and the V segment lost 5 bases, leaving 6 bases of the junction unmatched. Looked up from germline, CDR1 is MDHEN and CDR2 is SYDVKM. The CDR3 runs to 15 residues.

There are many counts of this clonotype. The chain links TRBV7-9 to TRBJ2-7; 9 bases line up with TRBD1. The ends lost 3 bases at V and 1 base at J; junction bases unmatched: 13. This CDR3 comprises 18 residues. CDR1 and CDR2 (germline): SEHNR, FQNEAQ (reference sequence). The CDR3 region has the DNA TGTGCCAGCAGCTTTGGGGACAGGGAAGTCTGGGGATCCTACGAGCAGTACTTC. Encoded protein: CASSFGDREVWGSYEQYF. The whole variable domain, filled in from reference TRBV7-9 and TRBJ2-7, reads DTGVSQNPRHKITKRGQNVTFRCDPISEHNRLYWYRQTLGQGPEFLTYFQNEAQLEKSRLLSDRFSAERPKGSFSTLEIQRTEQGDSAMYLCASSFGDREVWGSYEQYFGPGTRLTVT.

A note on this clonotype: Since a much larger clone is just one base distant, this may be a read error. The chain recombines TRBV12-3 or TRBV12-4 with TRBJ2-5, with 10 bases identical to TRBD2. CDR3 size: 15 residues. Unmatched junction bases numbered 3, after V lost 4 bases and J lost 1 base. The chain's CDR3 is CASSSSGGGQETQYF. The CDR3 nucleotides are TGTGCCAGCAGTTCAAGCGGGGGGGGCCAAGAGACCCAGTACTTC.

This clonotype was counted a few times. V usage is TRBV4-3 and J usage is TRBJ2-7; D uncertain. Germline V gene lookup returns CDR1 LGHNA and CDR2 YSLEER. V lost 0 bases to trimming and J lost 2 bases, with 5 bases between them. The CDR3 contains 13 residues. The CDR3 sequence: CASSQEFPYEQYF. CDR3 in DNA: TGCGCCAGCAGCCAAGAGTTCCCCTACGAGCAGTACTTC.

V and J are TRBV20-1 and TRBJ2-7; D uncertain. V was trimmed by 5 bases and J by 1 base, leaving 12 bases between them. CDR3 length: 13 residues. Germline values: CDR1 DFQATT, CDR2 SNEGSKA (reference sequence). This CDR3 reads CSAGAFVSYEQYF. As DNA, the CDR3 is TGCAGTGCTGGAGCTTTCGTATCCTACGAGCAGTACTTC.

This clonotype was detected a few times. The genes are TRBV27 and TRBJ2-7; D ambiguous. Germline V gene data show CDR1 as MNHEY and CDR2 as SMNVEV (reference sequence). V lost 0 bases to trimming and J lost 3 bases, with 6 bases between them. CDR3 length: 13 amino acids. Written as DNA, the CDR3 is TGTGCCAGCAGTTTATCTTATCTCTACGAGCAGTACTTC. Protein sequence: CASSLSYLYEQYF.

There are a few counts of this clonotype. V usage is TRBV19 and J usage is TRBJ1-2; D call uncertain. V was cut by 2 bases and J by 6 bases, with 7 bases left in between. Germline CDR1 LNHDA, CDR2 SQIVND (reference sequence). This CDR3 comprises 12 residues. The CDR3 sequence is CASSITEDGYTF. The DNA of the CDR3 is TGTGCCAGTAGTATAACGGAGGATGGCTACACCTTC.

There are a few counts of this clonotype. CDR3 residues: CASSPGQGASWVLNTEAFF. The CDR3 region has the DNA TGCGCCAGCAGCCCGGGACAGGGGGCTTCATGGGTCCTGAACACTGAAGCTTTCTTT. The V call is TRBV4-3, the J call TRBJ1-1, with 12 bases aligning to TRBD1. The junction had 12 bases not matched to a gene; V was cut back by 4 bases and J by 0 bases. Germline V gene data show CDR1 as LGHNA and CDR2 as YSLEER. CDR3 size: 19 residues.

This rearrangement joins TRBV11-2 to TRBJ2-3, with D possibly being TRBD1 or TRBD2 (6 bases each). The CDR3 has 16 residues. Trimming cost V 1 base and J 5 bases, with 16 bases left between them. The germline V gene encodes CDR1 SGHAT and CDR2 FQNNGV. CDR3 in amino acids: CASSLGVRGAVDTQYF. In nucleotides, the CDR3 is TGTGCCAGCAGCTTAGGAGTAAGGGGGGCGGTAGATACGCAGTATTTT.

This clonotype was recorded a few times. V gene TRBV5-1 combines with J gene TRBJ2-7; 9 bases fit TRBD1. The CDR3 loop spans 16 amino acids. CDR1 and CDR2 from the germline V gene are SGHRS and YFSETQ. Trimming took 0 bases from V and 0 from J; bases not matched to a gene: 4. CDR3 in amino acids: CASSLEGTGSSYEQYF. The DNA for the CDR3 is TGCGCCAGCAGCTTGGAGGGGACAGGGAGCTCCTACGAGCAGTACTTC.

With respect to this clonotype: This clone may be a read error of a much larger clone one base away. The J gene is TRBJ1-5, the V gene TRBV19; D is possibly TRBD1 (5 bases). Per germline, CDR1 LNHDA and CDR2 SQIVND (reference sequence). The CDR3 extends over 15 amino acids. This CDR3 is CASSISGEGNRPQHF. In DNA form, the CDR3 reads TGTGCCAGTAGTATTTCGGGGGAAGGCAATCGGCCCCAGCATTTT.

J is TRBJ2-7 and V is TRBV6-5; 7 bases align to TRBD1. The V and J ends lost 4 bases and 4 bases, in that order; junction bases with no gene match: 10. The germline gives CDR1 MNHEY, CDR2 SVGAGI. There are 15 residues in the CDR3. The CDR3 region is CASSSLQGPKYEQYF. The DNA of the CDR3 is TGTGCCAGCAGTTCTTTACAGGGGCCAAAGTACGAGCAGTACTTC.

J is TRBJ2-3 and V is TRBV2; 9 nucleotides align to TRBD2. CDR3 size: 15 residues. CDR1 is SNHLY, CDR2 FYNNEI, per germline. V was pared by 7 bases and J by 0 bases, with 5 bases of the junction left unmatched. The CDR3 reads CASNRAGGSTDTQYF. The CDR3 nucleotides are TGTGCCAGCAATCGAGCGGGGGGTAGCACAGATACGCAGTATTTT.

The table lists this clonotype with a few counts. This chain connects TRBV9 to TRBJ2-5; the D is unclear. The CDR3 has 14 residues. V lost 0 bases and J lost 3, with 9 bases in between. Germline CDR1 is SGDLS and CDR2 is YYNGEE. The CDR3 DNA reads as TGTGCCAGCAGCGTAGACAATGAAGAAGAGACCCAGTACTTC. This gives the protein CASSVDNEEETQYF.

Ten or more counts support this clonotype. CDR3 in amino acids: CASSQGGLALKETQYF. The DNA for the CDR3 is TGTGCCAGCAGCCAAGGTGGACTAGCGCTAAAAGAGACCCAGTACTTC. The rearrangement joins TRBV3-1 to TRBJ2-5, with TRBD2 identical over 9 bases. After removal of 1 base from V and 3 bases from J, the junction contained 6 bases not matched to a gene. CDR3 length equals 16 residues. Germline V gives CDR1 LGHDT, CDR2 YNNKEL (reference sequence).